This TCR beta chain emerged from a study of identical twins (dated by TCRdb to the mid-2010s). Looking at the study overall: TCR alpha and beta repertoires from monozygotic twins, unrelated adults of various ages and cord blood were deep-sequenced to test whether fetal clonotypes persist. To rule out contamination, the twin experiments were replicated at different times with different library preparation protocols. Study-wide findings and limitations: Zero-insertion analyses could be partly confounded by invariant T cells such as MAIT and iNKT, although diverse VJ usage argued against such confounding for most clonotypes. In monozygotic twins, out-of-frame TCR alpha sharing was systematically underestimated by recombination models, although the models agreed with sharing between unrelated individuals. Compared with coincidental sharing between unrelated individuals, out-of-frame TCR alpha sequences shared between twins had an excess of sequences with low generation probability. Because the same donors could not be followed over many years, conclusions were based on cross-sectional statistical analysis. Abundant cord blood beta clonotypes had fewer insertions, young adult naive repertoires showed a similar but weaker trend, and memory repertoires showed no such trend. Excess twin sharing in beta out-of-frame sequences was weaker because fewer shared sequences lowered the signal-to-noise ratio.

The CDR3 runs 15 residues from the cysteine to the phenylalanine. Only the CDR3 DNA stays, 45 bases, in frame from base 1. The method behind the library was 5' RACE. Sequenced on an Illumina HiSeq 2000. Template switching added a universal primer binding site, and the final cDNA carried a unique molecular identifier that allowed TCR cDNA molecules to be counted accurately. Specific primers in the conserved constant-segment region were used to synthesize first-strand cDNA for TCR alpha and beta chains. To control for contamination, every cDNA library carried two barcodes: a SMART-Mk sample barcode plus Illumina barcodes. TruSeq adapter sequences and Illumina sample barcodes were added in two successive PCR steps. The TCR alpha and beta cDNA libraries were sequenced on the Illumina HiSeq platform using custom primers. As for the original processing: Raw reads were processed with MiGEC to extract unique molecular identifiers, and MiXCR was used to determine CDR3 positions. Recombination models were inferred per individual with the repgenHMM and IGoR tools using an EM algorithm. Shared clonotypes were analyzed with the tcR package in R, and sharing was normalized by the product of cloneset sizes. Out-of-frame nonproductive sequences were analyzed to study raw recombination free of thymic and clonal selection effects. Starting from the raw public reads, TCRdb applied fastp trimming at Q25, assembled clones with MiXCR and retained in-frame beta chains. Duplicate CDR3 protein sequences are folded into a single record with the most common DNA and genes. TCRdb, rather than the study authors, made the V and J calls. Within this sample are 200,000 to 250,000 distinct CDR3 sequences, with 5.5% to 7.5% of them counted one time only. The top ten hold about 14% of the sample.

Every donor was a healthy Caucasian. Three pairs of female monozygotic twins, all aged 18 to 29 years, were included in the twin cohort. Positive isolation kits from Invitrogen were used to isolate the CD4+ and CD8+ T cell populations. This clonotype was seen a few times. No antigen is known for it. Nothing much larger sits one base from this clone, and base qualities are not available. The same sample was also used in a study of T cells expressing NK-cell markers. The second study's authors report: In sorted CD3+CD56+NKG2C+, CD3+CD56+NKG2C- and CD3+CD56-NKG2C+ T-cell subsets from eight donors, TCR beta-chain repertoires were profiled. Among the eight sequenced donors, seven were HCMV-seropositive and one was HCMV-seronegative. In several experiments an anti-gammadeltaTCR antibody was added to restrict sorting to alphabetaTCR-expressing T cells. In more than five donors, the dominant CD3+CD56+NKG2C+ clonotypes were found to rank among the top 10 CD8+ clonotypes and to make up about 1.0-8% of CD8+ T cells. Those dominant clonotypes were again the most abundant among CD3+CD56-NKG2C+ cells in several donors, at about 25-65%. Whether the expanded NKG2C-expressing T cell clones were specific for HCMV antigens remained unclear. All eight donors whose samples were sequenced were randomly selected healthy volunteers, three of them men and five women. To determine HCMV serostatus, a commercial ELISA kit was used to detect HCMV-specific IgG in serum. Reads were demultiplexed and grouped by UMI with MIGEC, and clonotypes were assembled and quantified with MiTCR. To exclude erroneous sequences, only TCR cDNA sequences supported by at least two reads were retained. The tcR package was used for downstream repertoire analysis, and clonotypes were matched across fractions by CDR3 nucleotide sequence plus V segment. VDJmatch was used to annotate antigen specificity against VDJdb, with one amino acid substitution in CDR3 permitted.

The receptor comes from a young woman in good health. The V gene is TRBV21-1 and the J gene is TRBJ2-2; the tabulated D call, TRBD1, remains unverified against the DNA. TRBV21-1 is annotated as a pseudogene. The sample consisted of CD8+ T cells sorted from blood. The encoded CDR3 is CASIPGYGRTGELFF. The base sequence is TGTGCCAGCATCCCCGGATATGGTAGGACCGGGGAGCTGTTTTTT.